The 32 T cell receptor beta chains below were found in one sample sequenced in a study of T cells in Graves' hyperthyroidism and ophthalmopathy. TCR beta CDR3 region amplification was performed from RNA transcripts. HTBI primers were employed in a first-round RT-PCR of the TCR CDR3. TCRdb reprocessed the multiplex PCR reads via MiXCR and lists one record per CDR3 protein. The sample carries fewer than 250,000 distinct CDR3 sequences, over 15% recorded once. Material: blood. The receptors shown here come from a man aged 50 to 60 with Graves' hyperthyroidism.

There are many counts of this clonotype. The CDR3 nucleotides read TGTGCCAGCAGCTCCACCTCCGGTCCTTATGGCTACGGTACGCAGTATTTT. Its protein is CASSSTSGPYGYGTQYF. The chain recombines TRBV7-9 with TRBJ2-3; D not resolved. The ends were cut back, 4 bases at V and 8 bases at J, with 25 bases in the middle. CDR3 length: 17 amino acids. Germline V gene sequence: CDR1 SEHNR, CDR2 FQNEAQ (reference sequence).

V usage is TRBV7-9 and J usage is TRBJ2-1, with TRBD2 matching 10 bases. Germline V CDR1 and CDR2: SEHNR, FQNEAQ (reference sequence). The CDR3 runs to 15 residues. After removal of 5 bases from V and 5 bases from J, the junction contained 6 bases not matched to a gene. For the CDR3, the DNA is TGTGCCAGCAGCCGAAGGACTAGCGGAGACAATGAGCAGTTCTTC. This translates into CASSRRTSGDNEQFF.

In its sample, this clonotype was seen a few times. The V gene is TRBV4-3, the J gene TRBJ2-7; 9 nucleotides line up with TRBD1. CDR1 LGHNA and CDR2 YSLEER come from the germline V gene. V was pared by 6 bases and J by 6 bases, with 9 bases of the junction left unmatched. The CDR3 length is 14 residues. CDR3 protein: CASSRGQGMGEQYF. Here the CDR3 DNA reads TGCGCCAGCAGTCGAGGACAGGGGATGGGCGAGCAGTACTTC.

This clonotype was picked up many times. This rearrangement joins TRBV10-3 to TRBJ2-1, with 8 bases lining up with TRBD2. Germline V gene sequence: CDR1 ENHRY, CDR2 SYGVKD. V shed 3 bases, J shed 6 bases, and the junction held 7 bases outside the gene matches. This CDR3 is built from 15 residues. The CDR3 protein is CAISDPGTRLNEQFF. CDR3 DNA sequence: TGTGCCATCAGTGATCCCGGGACTAGACTCAATGAGCAGTTCTTC.

The chain joins TRBV4-3 to TRBJ2-5; D gene uncertain. In germline, CDR1 is LGHNA, CDR2 YSLEER. This CDR3 spans 15 amino acids. Deletions cut 2 bases from V and 5 bases from J, with 15 bases between. The CDR3 loop is CASSQILGFLETQYF. CDR3 sequence (DNA): TGCGCCAGCAGCCAAATCCTCGGGTTCCTGGAGACCCAGTACTTC.

In this sample, this clonotype turned up a few times. CDR3: CASSPQFGTEAFF. CDR3 DNA sequence: TGCGCCAGCAGCCCGCAATTTGGCACTGAAGCTTTCTTT. The V gene is TRBV5-1, the J gene TRBJ1-1, with unresolved D. This CDR3 has 13 amino acids. The V and J ends lost 4 bases and 4 bases respectively, with 11 bases between them. Germline V gene data show CDR1 as SGHRS and CDR2 as YFSETQ.

The chain is built from TRBV7-2 and TRBJ2-1; maybe TRBD2 (5 bases). Per the germline V gene, CDR1 is SGHTA and CDR2 is FQGNSA. V shed 1 base and J shed 0 bases, with 13 bases lying between them. The CDR3 covers 17 residues. CDR3 bases: TGTGCCAGCAGCTTAGTAGCGCGGCTCAGCTCCTACAATGAGCAGTTCTTC. Translation gives CASSLVARLSSYNEQFF.

This clonotype was found many times. The chain is built from TRBV10-3 and TRBJ1-1; D uncertain. Germline CDR1 and CDR2: ENHRY and SYGVKD. The germline V and J ends were trimmed by 3 bases and 0 bases, with 11 bases remaining between them. The CDR3 has 15 amino acids. The CDR3 here is CAISEGPVMNTEAFF. CDR3 nucleotides: TGTGCCATCAGTGAAGGACCCGTCATGAACACTGAAGCTTTCTTT.

This clonotype appeared many times. The chain couples TRBV12-3 or TRBV12-4 to TRBJ1-2; D perhaps matches TRBD1 (5 bases). V lost 3 bases to trimming and J lost 2 bases, with 7 bases between them. This CDR3 spans 13 amino acids. The DNA of the CDR3 is TGTGCCAGCAGTTTCGACAGCAACTATGGCTACACCTTC. Translation gives CASSFDSNYGYTF.

This chain connects TRBV6-1 to TRBJ2-1, with D perhaps TRBD1 (5 bases). Germline lookup yields CDR1 MNHNS and CDR2 SASEGT. The V end lost 4 bases, the J end lost 8 bases, and 15 bases lay between the germline ends. This CDR3 has 14 amino acids. The CDR3 loop reads CASSASSGYDEQFF. The CDR3 DNA follows: TGTGCCAGCAGTGCTTCCTCAGGGTACGATGAGCAGTTCTTC.

This clonotype was detected a few times. Being one base from a much bigger clone, this may be a read error. The rearrangement joins TRBV2 to TRBJ2-5, with 7 bases aligning to TRBD1. The CDR3 has 12 residues. V shed 8 bases, J shed 9 bases, and the junction held 9 bases outside the gene matches. From germline, CDR1 is SNHLY and CDR2 FYNNEI. The CDR3 DNA reads TGTGCCAGCGGGGACAGAGGGAAGGCCCAGTACTTC. Amino acid sequence: CASGDRGKAQYF.

In its sample, this clonotype was seen many times. The chain is built from TRBV11-2 and TRBJ2-7; no clear D gene. This CDR3 has 14 residues. Deletions cut 2 bases from V and 0 bases from J, with 8 bases between. The germline gives CDR1 SGHAT, CDR2 FQNNGV. The CDR3 region has the DNA TGTGCCAGCAGCTTATCTTACAACTCCTACGAGCAGTACTTC. Protein product: CASSLSYNSYEQYF.

This clonotype has more than one count but fewer than ten. The CDR3 DNA is TGTGCCAGCAGTCAACGACAGGGCCGCGAGACCCAGTACTTC. As protein: CASSQRQGRETQYF. This chain uses TRBV12-3 or TRBV12-4 with TRBJ2-5; 7 bases fit TRBD1. Unmatched junction bases numbered 8, after V lost 5 bases and J lost 5 bases. The CDR3 runs to 14 residues.

In this sample, this clonotype turned up many times. This chain links TRBV11-2 with TRBJ2-2, with D hard to call. Trimming shortened V by 1 base and J by 8 bases, and 8 bases separated the two germline ends. CDR1 SGHAT and CDR2 FQNNGV come from the germline V gene. This CDR3 is built from 13 residues. The CDR3 spells CASSLGLGGELFF. CDR3 bases: TGTGCCAGCAGCTTAGGACTTGGGGGGGAGCTGTTTTTT. Supplemented by reference TRBV11-2 and TRBJ2-2, the full variable domain reads EAGVAQSPRYKIIEKRQSVAFWCNPISGHATLYWYQQILGQGPKLLIQFQNNGVVDDSQLPKDRFSAERLKGVDSTLKIQPAKLEDSAVYLCASSLGLGGELFFGEGSRLTVL.

V and J are TRBV11-2 and TRBJ2-5, with D uncertain. Trimming left V 8 bases short and J 0 bases short, with 7 bases between. This CDR3 comprises 12 residues. CDR1 is SGHAT and CDR2 is FQNNGV in the germline V gene. CDR3 nucleotide sequence: TGTGCCAGCGGGTACTACCAAGAGACCCAGTACTTC. The encoded protein is CASGYYQETQYF.

CDR3 DNA sequence: TGTGCCTGGAGTGTTGGCTACGCGGTATCCTACGAGCAGTACTTC. It translates to CAWSVGYAVSYEQYF. This chain uses TRBV30 with TRBJ2-7, with no clear D. Germline V gives CDR1 GTSNPN, CDR2 SVGIG (reference sequence). The CDR3 has 15 residues. V lost 0 bases, J lost 1 base, and 13 bases lay in between. The whole variable domain, remainder taken from reference TRBV30 and TRBJ2-7, is SQTIHQWPATLVQPVGSPLSLECTVEGTSNPNLYWYRQAAGRGLQLLFYSVGIGQISSEVPQNLSASRPQDRQFILSSKKLLLSDSGFYLCAWSVGYAVSYEQYFGPGTRLTVT.

This clonotype was picked up a small number of times. The chain carries TRBV19 and TRBJ2-7, with D possibly being TRBD2 (5 bases). CDR1 LNHDA and CDR2 SQIVND come from the germline V gene (reference sequence). V lost 3 bases and J lost 0, with 9 bases in between. CDR3 length: 14 amino acids. CDR3 sequence reads: CASSIGLSSYEQYF. DNA for the CDR3: TGTGCCAGTAGTATCGGACTGAGCTCCTACGAGCAGTACTTC.

There are many counts of this clonotype. V and J are TRBV2 and TRBJ2-1; 12 nucleotides agree with TRBD2. CDR1 and CDR2 (germline): SNHLY, FYNNEI. The CDR3 has 15 amino acids. The V gene end was trimmed by 6 bases and the J gene end by 8 bases; junction bases not matched to a gene: 8. The CDR3: CASRALAGGYDEQFF. In DNA, the CDR3 is TGTGCCAGCAGGGCACTAGCGGGAGGATACGATGAGCAGTTCTTC.

This clonotype was seen many times. The chain links TRBV11-2 to TRBJ2-3; 9 bases match TRBD2. The CDR3 sequence is 15 residues long. Germline CDR1 SGHAT, CDR2 FQNNGV. J gave up 7 bases and V 4 bases, and 9 bases lay outside the gene matches. In nucleotides, the CDR3 is TGTGCCAGCAGCTCCACTAGCGGGCACATTCATACGCAGTATTTT. Translating gives CASSSTSGHIHTQYF.

The rearrangement joins TRBV12-3 or TRBV12-4 to TRBJ1-5, with 7 bases that match TRBD1. V lost 6 bases and J lost 7; bases outside the gene matches: 12. The CDR3 covers 15 residues. CDR3 in amino acids: CASSTDRVGYQPQHF. CDR3 nucleotides: TGTGCCAGCAGCACCGACAGGGTGGGGTACCAGCCCCAGCATTTT.

This clonotype was counted at least ten times. The CDR3 DNA follows: TGTGCCACCAGCGTTGGACAGGGGGCTAATGAAAAACTGTTTTTT. Its protein product is CATSVGQGANEKLFF. V is TRBV15 and J is TRBJ1-4, with TRBD1 identical over 10 bases. In germline, CDR1 is LNHNV, CDR2 YYDKDF (reference sequence). J lost 3 bases, V lost 5 bases, and 3 bases had no gene match. CDR3 length: 15 amino acids.

This sequence joins TRBV13 and TRBJ2-7; TRBD2 agrees at 9 bases. This CDR3 has 15 residues. CDR1 and CDR2 (germline): PRHDT, FYEKMQ (reference sequence). With 3 bases clipped from V and 5 bases from J, the junction kept 8 bases outside the gene matches. The CDR3: CASSLRREGLNEQYF. CDR3 sequence (DNA): TGTGCCAGCAGCTTGAGGCGGGAGGGTCTCAACGAGCAGTACTTC.

This clonotype was counted ten times or more. The V and J genes are TRBV24-1 and TRBJ2-3; 15 bases align to TRBD2. Germline V lookup: CDR1 KGHDR, CDR2 SFDVKD. V lost 4 bases and J lost 4; bases outside the gene matches: 2. CDR3 length: 16 amino acids. For the CDR3, the DNA is TGTGCCACCAGTGACTGGACTAGCGGGAGGGCAGATACGCAGTATTTT. This translates into CATSDWTSGRADTQYF.

This clonotype came up many times. The chain carries TRBV2 and TRBJ2-5; D uncertain. The CDR3 spans 15 residues. Germline CDR1 is SNHLY and CDR2 is FYNNEI. V dropped 3 bases and J dropped 1 base, with 12 bases sitting between them. CDR3: CASSDDSTLQETQYF. The CDR3 DNA is TGTGCCAGCAGTGATGACTCTACCCTCCAAGAGACCCAGTACTTC.

This clonotype was recorded a few times. The chain recombines TRBV20-1 with TRBJ2-1, with a tentative D call TRBD2 (6 bases). Trimming shortened V by 4 bases and J by 0 bases, and 16 bases separated the two germline ends. This CDR3 comprises 16 residues. Germline CDR1 is DFQATT and CDR2 is SNEGSKA (reference sequence). CDR3 DNA sequence: TGCAGTGCTATGGGAAGCGGGTCTAGCTCCTACAATGAGCAGTTCTTC. Its translation is CSAMGSGSSSYNEQFF.

In this sample, this clonotype turned up many times. The V gene is TRBV3-1, the J gene TRBJ1-1; TRBD1 aligns across 7 bases. This CDR3 has 15 residues. Germline V gives CDR1 LGHDT, CDR2 YNNKEL (reference sequence). Germline trimming cut 3 bases from V and 5 bases from J; bases unmatched to any gene: 9. CDR3 in amino acids: CASSHTGEGWTEAFF. CDR3 nucleotide sequence: TGTGCCAGCAGCCACACAGGGGAGGGCTGGACTGAAGCTTTCTTT.

This clonotype was counted a few times. DNA of the CDR3: TGTGCCAGCAGTGAAACCCACCTGGCGGGCAGGGGGGATAGCAATCAGCCCCAGCATTTT. This encodes CASSETHLAGRGDSNQPQHF. The rearrangement uses TRBV2 and TRBJ1-5, with TRBD1 matching over 7 bases. With V trimmed by 2 bases and J by 0 bases, 16 bases remained unmatched. Germline V gene sequence: CDR1 SNHLY, CDR2 FYNNEI. The CDR3 is 20 amino acids.

Many counts were recorded for this clonotype. The rearrangement uses TRBV7-2 and TRBJ2-7; TRBD2 agrees at 10 bases. The CDR3 consists of 15 residues. From germline, CDR1 is SGHTA and CDR2 FQGNSA. The V and J ends lost 5 bases and 3 bases, in that order; junction bases with no gene match: 7. CDR3 sequence reads: CASSVNLAGGYEQYF. The DNA for the CDR3 is TGTGCCAGCAGCGTCAACTTAGCGGGAGGCTACGAGCAGTACTTC. Based on the CDR3 plus reference TRBV7-2 and TRBJ2-7, the full variable domain is GAGVSQSPSNKVTEKGKDVELRCDPISGHTALYWYRQSLGQGLEFLIYFQGNSAPDKSGLPSDRFSAERTGGSVSTLTIQRTQQEDSAVYLCASSVNLAGGYEQYFGPGTRLTVT.

V is TRBV9 and J is TRBJ2-1; 9 bases line up with TRBD1. Germline CDR1 SGDLS, CDR2 YYNGEE. The CDR3 extends over 15 amino acids. Trimming cost V 0 bases and J 9 bases; bases outside gene matches: 7. Here the CDR3 DNA reads TGTGCCAGCAGCGTAGAGGGACAGGGTTTAGGTGAGCAGTTCTTC. It is translated as CASSVEGQGLGEQFF. Based on the CDR3 plus reference TRBV9 and TRBJ2-1, the full variable domain is DSGVTQTPKHLITATGQRVTLRCSPRSGDLSVYWYQQSLDQGLQFLIQYYNGEERAKGNILERFSAQQFPDLHSELNLSSLELGDSALYFCASSVEGQGLGEQFFGPGTRLTVL.

On this clonotype: One base away lies a much larger clone, so this may be a sequencing read error. The CDR3 here is CASSSLGEGGRAKGEQSF. DNA for the CDR3: TGCGCCAGCAGCTCCTTAGGAGAGGGCGGGAGGGCCAAGGGTGAGCAGTCCTTC. The chain is built from TRBV5-1 and TRBJ2-1, with 9 nucleotides matching TRBD2. Germline CDR1 reads SGHRS; CDR2 reads YFSETQ. The CDR3 runs 18 residues.

This clonotype was seen a few times. The chain couples TRBV7-9 to TRBJ2-7, with D perhaps assigned TRBD1 or TRBD2 (5 bases each). The CDR3 is made up of 14 amino acids. Trimming stripped 5 bases from V and 7 bases from J, with 18 bases between. Germline V gene lookup returns CDR1 SEHNR and CDR2 FQNEAQ (reference sequence). The chain's CDR3 is CASSRGRTRWEQYF. The CDR3 DNA follows: TGTGCCAGCAGCCGGGGACGGACAAGGTGGGAGCAGTACTTC.

In its sample, this clonotype was seen many times. V gene TRBV3-1 combines with J gene TRBJ1-2; no firm D call. Trimming left V 1 base short and J 7 bases short, with 10 bases between. CDR1 is LGHDT and CDR2 is YNNKEL in the germline V gene (reference sequence). The CDR3 sequence is 13 residues long. CDR3 residues: CASSQGPTVGYTF. Written as DNA, the CDR3 is TGTGCCAGCAGCCAAGGTCCTACAGTTGGCTACACCTTC. Looking up the rest from reference TRBV3-1 and TRBJ1-2 gives the full variable domain: DTAVSQTPKYLVTQMGNDKSIKCEQNLGHDTMYWYKQDSKKFLKIMFSYNNKELIINETVPNRFSPKSPDKAHLNLHINSLELGDSAVYFCASSQGPTVGYTFGSGTRLTVV.